This T cell receptor (beta chain) was retrieved from a study of blood T cell repertoires in COVID-19. Background on the study: Nucleic acid was either cDNA or gDNA, and it came from T cells, B-cell-depleted T cells, or PBMCs.

Profiling relied on immunoSEQ multiplex PCR, and the TCRdb table lists in-frame clones only, not all of them. Of more than 85,000 clones in the sample, nearly 80% were seen once. Germline lookup yields CDR1 SGHRS and CDR2 YFSETQ. V lost 4 bases to trimming and J lost 1 base, with 12 bases between them. The CDR3 covers 14 residues. The receptor comes from a woman of 80 years or more with active or convalescent COVID-19. Sequenced input: peripheral blood. The genes are TRBV5-1 and TRBJ2-7, with a possible D match to TRBD2 (5 bases). CDR3 DNA: TGCGCCAGCAGCCTGGACTCATTTTCCTACGAGCAGTACTTC. Amino acids: CASSLDSFSYEQYF. Variable domain in full (rest from reference TRBV5-1 and TRBJ2-7): KAGVTQTPRYLIKTRGQQVTLSCSPISGHRSVSWYQQTPGQGLQFLFEYFSETQRNKGNFPGRFSGRQFSNSRSEMNVSTLELGDSALYLCASSLDSFSYEQYFGPGTRLTVT.